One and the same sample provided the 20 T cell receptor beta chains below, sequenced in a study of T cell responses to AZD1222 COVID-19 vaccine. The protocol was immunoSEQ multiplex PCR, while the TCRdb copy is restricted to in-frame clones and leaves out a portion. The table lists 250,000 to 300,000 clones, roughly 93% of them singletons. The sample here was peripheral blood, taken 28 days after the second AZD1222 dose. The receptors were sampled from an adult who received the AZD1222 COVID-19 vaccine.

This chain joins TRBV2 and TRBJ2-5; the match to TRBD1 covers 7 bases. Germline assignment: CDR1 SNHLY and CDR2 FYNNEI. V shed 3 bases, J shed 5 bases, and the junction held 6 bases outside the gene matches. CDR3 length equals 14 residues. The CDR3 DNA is TGTGCCAGCAGTGAGGTGACAGGGCGGGAGACCCAGTACTTC. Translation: CASSEVTGRETQYF.

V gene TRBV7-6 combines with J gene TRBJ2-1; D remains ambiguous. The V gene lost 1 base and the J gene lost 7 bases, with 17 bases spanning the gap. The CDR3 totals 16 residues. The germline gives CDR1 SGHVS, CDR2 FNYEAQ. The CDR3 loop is CASSLGAPTGYNEQFF. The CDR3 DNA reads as TGTGCCAGCAGCTTAGGGGCCCCTACCGGTTATAATGAGCAGTTCTTC.

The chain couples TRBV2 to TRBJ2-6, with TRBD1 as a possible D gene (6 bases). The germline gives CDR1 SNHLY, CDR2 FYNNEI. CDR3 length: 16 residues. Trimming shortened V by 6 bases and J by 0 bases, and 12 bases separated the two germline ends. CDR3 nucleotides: TGTGCCAGCAGAATAGGACAGAACTCTGGGGCCAACGTCCTGACTTTC. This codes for CASRIGQNSGANVLTF.

CDR3 sequence (DNA): TGTGCCAGCAGCTTAGAAATGAACACTGAAGCTTTCTTT. Its translation: CASSLEMNTEAFF. The V call is TRBV7-7, the J call TRBJ1-1; D gene ambiguous. The ends were cut back, 1 base at V and 0 bases at J, with 3 bases in the middle. Germline V gene sequence: CDR1 SSHAT, CDR2 FNYEAQ (reference sequence). The CDR3 contains 13 residues.

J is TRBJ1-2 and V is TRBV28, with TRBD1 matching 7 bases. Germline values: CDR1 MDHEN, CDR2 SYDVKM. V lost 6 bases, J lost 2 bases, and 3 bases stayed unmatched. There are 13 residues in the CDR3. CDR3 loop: CASRQGKNYGYTF. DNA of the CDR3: TGTGCCAGCAGACAGGGGAAGAACTATGGCTACACCTTC.

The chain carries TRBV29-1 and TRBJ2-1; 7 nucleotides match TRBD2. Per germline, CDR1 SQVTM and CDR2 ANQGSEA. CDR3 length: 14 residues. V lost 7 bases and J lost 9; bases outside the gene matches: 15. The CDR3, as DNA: TGCAGCGGCTTTGGGATACGGGGGGTGGGTGAGCAGTTCTTC. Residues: CSGFGIRGVGEQFF.

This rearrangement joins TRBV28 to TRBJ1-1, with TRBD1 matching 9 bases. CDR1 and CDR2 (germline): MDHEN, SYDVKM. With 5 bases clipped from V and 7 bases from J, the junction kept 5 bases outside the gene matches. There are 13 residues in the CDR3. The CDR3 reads CASSLGTGFEAFF. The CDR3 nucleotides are TGTGCCAGCAGTCTGGGGACAGGGTTTGAAGCTTTCTTT.

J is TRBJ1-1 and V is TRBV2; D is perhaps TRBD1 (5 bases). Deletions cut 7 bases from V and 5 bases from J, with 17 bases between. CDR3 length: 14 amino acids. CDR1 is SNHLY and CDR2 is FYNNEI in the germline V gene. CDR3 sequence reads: CASTLRAGRTEAFF. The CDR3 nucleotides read TGTGCCAGCACCCTCCGAGCAGGGAGGACTGAAGCTTTCTTT.

In DNA, the CDR3 is TGTGCCAGCAGCTATCGAGACAGCTCATATCAGCCCCAGCATTTT. Its translation: CASSYRDSSYQPQHF. This chain uses TRBV6-2 or TRBV6-3 with TRBJ1-5; TRBD1 might be the D (5 bases). Germline V CDR1 and CDR2: MNHEY, SVGEGT. The CDR3 has 15 residues. Trimming took 6 bases from V and 5 from J, leaving 17 bases between them.

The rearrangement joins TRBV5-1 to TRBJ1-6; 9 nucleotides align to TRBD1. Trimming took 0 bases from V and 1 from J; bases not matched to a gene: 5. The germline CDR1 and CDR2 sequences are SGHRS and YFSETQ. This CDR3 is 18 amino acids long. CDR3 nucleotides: TGCGCCAGCAGCTTGGAACCGGGACAGGGTTCCTATAATTCACCCCTCCACTTT. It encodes CASSLEPGQGSYNSPLHF.

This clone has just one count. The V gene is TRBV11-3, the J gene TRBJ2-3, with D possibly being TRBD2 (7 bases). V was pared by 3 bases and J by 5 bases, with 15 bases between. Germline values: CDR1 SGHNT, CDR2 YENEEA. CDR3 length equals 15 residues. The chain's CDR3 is CASSFRGGMGDTQYF. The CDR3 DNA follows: TGTGCCAGCAGCTTCCGCGGGGGCATGGGAGATACGCAGTATTTT.

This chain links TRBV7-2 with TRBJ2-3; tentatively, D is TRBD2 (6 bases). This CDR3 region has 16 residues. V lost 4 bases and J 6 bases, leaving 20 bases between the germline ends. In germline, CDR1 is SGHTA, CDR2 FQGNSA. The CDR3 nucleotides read TGTGCCAGCAGCTCTGGCTGGGGGGTGGGCGAGGATACGCAGTATTTT. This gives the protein CASSSGWGVGEDTQYF. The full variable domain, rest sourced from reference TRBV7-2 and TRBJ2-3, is GAGVSQSPSNKVTEKGKDVELRCDPISGHTALYWYRQSLGQGLEFLIYFQGNSAPDKSGLPSDRFSAERTGGSVSTLTIQRTQQEDSAVYLCASSSGWGVGEDTQYFGPGTRLTVL.

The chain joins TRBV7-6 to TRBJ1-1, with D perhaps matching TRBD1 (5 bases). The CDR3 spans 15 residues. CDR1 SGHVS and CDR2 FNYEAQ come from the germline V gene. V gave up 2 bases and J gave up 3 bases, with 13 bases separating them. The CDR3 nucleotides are TGTGCCAGCAGCTTAACCGGGACGAAAGACACTGAAGCTTTCTTT. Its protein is CASSLTGTKDTEAFF.

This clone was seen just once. The CDR3 loop is CASSQGTGALSNYGYTF. CDR3 nucleotides: TGCGCCAGCAGCCAAGGGACTGGGGCCCTCTCTAACTATGGCTACACCTTC. This chain links TRBV4-3 with TRBJ1-2, with a possible D match to TRBD1 (5 bases). Germline V gene data show CDR1 as LGHNA and CDR2 as YSLEER. There are 17 residues in the CDR3. Trimming cost V 1 base and J 0 bases, with 15 bases left between them.

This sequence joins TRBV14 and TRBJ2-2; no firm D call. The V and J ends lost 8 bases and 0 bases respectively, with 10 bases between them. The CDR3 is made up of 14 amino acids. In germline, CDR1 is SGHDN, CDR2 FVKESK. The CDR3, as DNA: TGTGCCAGCGGCTACGAATCGAACACCGGGGAGCTGTTTTTT. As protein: CASGYESNTGELFF.

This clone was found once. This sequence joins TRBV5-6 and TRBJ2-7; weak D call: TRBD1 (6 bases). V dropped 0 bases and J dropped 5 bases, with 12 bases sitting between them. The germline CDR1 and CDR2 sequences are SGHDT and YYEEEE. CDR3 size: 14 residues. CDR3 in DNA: TGTGCCAGCAGCTTGGCACCAGGGGTTCACGAGCAGTACTTC. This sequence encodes CASSLAPGVHEQYF.

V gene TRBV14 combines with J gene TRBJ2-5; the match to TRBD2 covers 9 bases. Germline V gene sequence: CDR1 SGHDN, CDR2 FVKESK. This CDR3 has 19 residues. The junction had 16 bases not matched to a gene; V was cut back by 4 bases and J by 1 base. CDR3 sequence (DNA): TGTGCCAGCAGCCTTACTTACTTGTGGGGCGGGAGGGCCCAAGAGACCCAGTACTTC. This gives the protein CASSLTYLWGGRAQETQYF. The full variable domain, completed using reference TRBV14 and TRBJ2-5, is EAGVTQFPSHSVIEKGQTVTLRCDPISGHDNLYWYRRVMGKEIKFLLHFVKESKQDESGMPNNRFLAERTGGTYSTLKVQPAELEDSGVYFCASSLTYLWGGRAQETQYFGPGTRLLVL.

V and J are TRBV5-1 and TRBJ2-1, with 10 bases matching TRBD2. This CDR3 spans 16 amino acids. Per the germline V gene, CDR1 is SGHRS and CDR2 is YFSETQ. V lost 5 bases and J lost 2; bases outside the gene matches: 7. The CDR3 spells CASSPASGGTYNEQFF. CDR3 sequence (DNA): TGCGCCAGCAGTCCGGCTAGCGGGGGTACCTACAATGAGCAGTTCTTC.

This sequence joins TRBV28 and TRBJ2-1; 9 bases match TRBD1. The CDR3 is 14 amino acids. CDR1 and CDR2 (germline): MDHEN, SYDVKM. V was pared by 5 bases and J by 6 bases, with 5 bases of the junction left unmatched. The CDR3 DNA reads TGTGCCAGCAGTCCGTCGACAGGGGGCAATGAGCAGTTCTTC. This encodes CASSPSTGGNEQFF.

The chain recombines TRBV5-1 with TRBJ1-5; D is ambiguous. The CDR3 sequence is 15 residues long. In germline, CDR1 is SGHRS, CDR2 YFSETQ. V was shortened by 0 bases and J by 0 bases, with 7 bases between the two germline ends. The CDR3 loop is CASSLDGYSNQPQHF. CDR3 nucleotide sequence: TGCGCCAGCAGCTTGGACGGCTATAGCAATCAGCCCCAGCATTTT.